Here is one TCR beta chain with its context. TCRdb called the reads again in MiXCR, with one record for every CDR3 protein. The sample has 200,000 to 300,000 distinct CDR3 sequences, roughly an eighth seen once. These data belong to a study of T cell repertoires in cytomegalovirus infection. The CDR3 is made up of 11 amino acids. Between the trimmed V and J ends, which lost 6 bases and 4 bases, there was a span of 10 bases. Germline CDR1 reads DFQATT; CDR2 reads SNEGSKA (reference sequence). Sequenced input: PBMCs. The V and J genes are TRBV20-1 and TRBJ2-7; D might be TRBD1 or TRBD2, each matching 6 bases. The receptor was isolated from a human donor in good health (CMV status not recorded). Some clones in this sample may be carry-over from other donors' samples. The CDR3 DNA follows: TGCAGTGCGGGGGGCCAATACGAGCAGTACTTC. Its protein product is CSAGGQYEQYF.